A single sample is the source of the 14 T cell receptor beta chains below, sequenced in a study of T-cell reconstitution after alpha-beta-depleted transplantation in children. Library preparation (for TCRbeta) was performed with unique molecular identifiers. TCRdb reanalysed the PCR reads using MiXCR and keeps one entry per CDR3 protein. The repertoire consists of over 450,000 distinct CDR3 sequences, with roughly a tenth occurring once and the leading ten covering 2%. The starting material was PBMCs, obtained before TCRalphabeta/CD19-depleted stem cell transplant. These receptors were taken from a child younger than 10 with inherited bone marrow failure, due to receive a stem cell transplant.

This clonotype was counted ten times or more. CDR3 in amino acids: CATTEWGMNTEAFF. The CDR3 bases are TGTGCCACCACGGAGTGGGGGATGAACACTGAAGCTTTCTTT. The rearrangement links TRBV7-8 to TRBJ1-1; D is possibly TRBD1 (5 bases). CDR1 and CDR2 (germline): SGHVS, FQNEAQ. The CDR3 contains 14 residues. Trimming pared 10 bases from V and 0 bases from J, leaving 15 bases between.

The table lists this clonotype with many counts. The rearrangement links TRBV19 to TRBJ2-1; TRBD2 might be the D (6 bases). The V gene lost 5 bases and the J gene lost 4 bases, with 12 bases spanning the gap. The CDR3 is made up of 14 amino acids. Germline CDR1 LNHDA, CDR2 SQIVND (reference sequence). CDR3 sequence (DNA): TGTGCCAGTAGTGTGGGAGGCTGGTACAATGAGCAGTTCTTC. Translated, it gives CASSVGGWYNEQFF.

Ten or more counts support this clonotype. The chain joins TRBV9 to TRBJ2-5, with 11 bases lining up with TRBD2. CDR3 length equals 13 residues. Germline V lookup: CDR1 SGDLS, CDR2 YYNGEE. Trimming cost V 3 bases and J 11 bases; bases outside gene matches: 6. The CDR3 is CASSAGTSGEQYF. The CDR3 nucleotides are TGTGCCAGCAGCGCTGGGACTAGCGGTGAACAGTACTTC.

Many counts were recorded for this clonotype. This sequence joins TRBV24-1 and TRBJ2-1, with D unclear. V lost 1 base and J 5 bases, leaving 11 bases between the germline ends. The CDR3 is 15 amino acids. Germline assignment: CDR1 KGHDR and CDR2 SFDVKD. CDR3: CATSDLGLVNNEQFF. The CDR3, as DNA: TGTGCCACCAGTGATTTAGGCCTAGTTAACAATGAGCAGTTCTTC.

There are many counts of this clonotype. The rearrangement joins TRBV29-1 to TRBJ2-1, with a weak D call TRBD1 (6 bases). Germline V gene sequence: CDR1 SQVTM, CDR2 ANQGSEA. The CDR3 spans 11 residues. V shed 5 bases and J shed 7 bases, with 9 bases lying between them. The CDR3 spells CSVTGQNEQFF. For the CDR3, the DNA is TGCAGCGTTACAGGGCAGAATGAGCAGTTCTTC.

This clonotype was seen only a few times. The genes are TRBV20-1 and TRBJ2-7; no clear D gene. The CDR3 runs 11 residues. V was cut by 3 bases and J by 13 bases, with 16 bases left in between. The germline V gene has CDR1 DFQATT and CDR2 SNEGSKA (reference sequence). The CDR3 region has the DNA TGCAGTGCTAGGTTTGGGGTTAGTGAATACTTC. This codes for CSARFGVSEYF.

There are many counts of this clonotype. The V call is TRBV5-1, the J call TRBJ1-2; perhaps TRBD1 as D (6 bases). CDR3 length equals 15 residues. Trimming stripped 3 bases from V and 4 bases from J, with 16 bases between. Germline V gives CDR1 SGHRS, CDR2 YFSETQ. The CDR3 DNA sequence: TGCGCCAGCAGCTCGTACGGGACACCGCTCTATGGCTACACCTTC. It codes for CASSSYGTPLYGYTF.

This clonotype was seen ten or more times. This rearrangement joins TRBV7-2 to TRBJ1-6; D gene ambiguous. V lost 4 bases, J lost 6 bases, and 7 bases lay in between. This CDR3 comprises 13 residues. Germline-derived CDR1 and CDR2 are SGHTA and FQGNSA. As DNA, the CDR3 is TGTGCCAGCAGCTCCCGCCTTAATTCACCCCTCCACTTT. It codes for CASSSRLNSPLHF.

There are many counts of this clonotype. The chain recombines TRBV6-2 or TRBV6-3 with TRBJ2-1; D call uncertain. This CDR3 is built from 11 residues. Germline V gene lookup returns CDR1 MNHEY and CDR2 SVGEGT. Trimming left V 8 bases short and J 12 bases short, with 14 bases between. CDR3 nucleotide sequence: TGTGCCAGCTGGTCTCAGCAGTCGCAGTTCTTC. Translated: CASWSQQSQFF.

This clonotype was detected ten times or more. J is TRBJ2-7 and V is TRBV27; D not certain. The CDR3 is 12 residues long. Per the germline V gene, CDR1 is MNHEY and CDR2 is SMNVEV (reference sequence). Between the trimmed V and J ends, which lost 2 bases and 5 bases, there was a span of 7 bases. The CDR3 region has the DNA TGTGCCAGCAGTTTAGGTAGGCACGAGCAGTACTTC. Its protein product is CASSLGRHEQYF.

Note on this clonotype: With a much larger clone just one base away, this may be a read error. V and J are TRBV20-1 and TRBJ1-2; 7 positions match TRBD1. Germline V gives CDR1 DFQATT, CDR2 SNEGSKA (reference sequence). The CDR3 consists of 13 residues. The junction had 5 bases not matched to a gene; V was cut back by 3 bases and J by 4 bases. CDR3 coding DNA: TGCAGTGCTAGTGACAGGGCTGTCTATGGCTACACCTTC. Amino acids: CSASDRAVYGYTF.

In its sample, this clonotype was seen a few times. The chain joins TRBV6-2 or TRBV6-3 to TRBJ2-2; D is unclear. Germline V gene sequence: CDR1 MNHEY, CDR2 SVGEGT. Trimming removed 2 bases from V and 2 bases from J, with 9 bases in between. The CDR3 sequence is 15 residues long. CDR3 in DNA: TGTGCCAGCAGTTACCGTCGGGCAAACACCGGGGAGCTGTTTTTT. Translated, it gives CASSYRRANTGELFF.

This clonotype was recorded many times. The V call is TRBV4-1, the J call TRBJ2-3; 9 bases are a match to TRBD2. The CDR3 has 17 amino acids. Germline CDR1 reads MGHRA; CDR2 reads YSYEKL. V was pared by 2 bases and J by 0 bases, with 6 bases of the junction left unmatched. DNA of the CDR3: TGCGCCAGCAGCCAAATCAAAAGCGGGAGGAGCACAGATACGCAGTATTTT. Translating it yields CASSQIKSGRSTDTQYF.

This clonotype was counted many times. V and J are TRBV4-2 and TRBJ2-5; possibly TRBD2 for D (5 bases). Germline CDR1 LGHNA, CDR2 YNFKEQ. The germline V and J ends were trimmed by 0 bases and 5 bases, with 10 bases remaining between them. This CDR3 region has 14 residues. CDR3 in amino acids: CASSQDGLAETQYF. The DNA for the CDR3 is TGTGCCAGCAGCCAAGACGGATTAGCGGAGACCCAGTACTTC.